The 14 T cell receptor beta chains presented below share a single source sample, sequenced in a study of blood T cell repertoires in COVID-19. The assay was immunoSEQ multiplex PCR, and TCRdb's table has in-frame clones only and misses some. The sample gives around 200,000 clones, 80% to 90% of which show up once; over 3% is in the top ten. Material for sequencing was PBMCs or T cells enriched from blood (not recorded which). The receptors were sampled from a woman between 50 and 59 years old in a cohort exposed to, infected with or recovered from COVID-19 (not recorded which).

The chain joins TRBV18 to TRBJ1-5; 10 positions agree with TRBD1. The germline gives CDR1 KGHSH, CDR2 LQKENI. The CDR3 length is 16 residues. The trim removed 6 bases at V and 4 bases at J, leaving 9 bases unmatched. DNA for the CDR3: TGTGCCAGCTCCCTAAGACAGGGGGCTCGTAATCAGCCCCAGCATTTT. This sequence encodes CASSLRQGARNQPQHF.

The V gene is TRBV4-2, the J gene TRBJ2-3; D gene uncertain. Between the trimmed V and J ends, which lost 0 bases and 6 bases, there was a span of 13 bases. The CDR3 consists of 15 residues. Germline-derived CDR1 and CDR2 are LGHNA and YNFKEQ. The chain's CDR3 is CASSQDPTLGDTQYF. In DNA form, the CDR3 reads TGTGCCAGCAGCCAAGACCCAACGCTCGGGGATACGCAGTATTTT.

This clone came up a few times. The genes are TRBV2 and TRBJ1-1; D is possibly TRBD1 (5 bases). CDR3 size: 13 residues. From germline, CDR1 is SNHLY and CDR2 FYNNEI. The V and J ends lost 7 bases and 5 bases respectively, with 14 bases between them. CDR3 sequence reads: CASTRQGLTEAFF. For the CDR3, the DNA is TGTGCCAGCACCCGGCAGGGCCTTACTGAAGCTTTCTTT.

In DNA form, the CDR3 reads TGTGCCAGCAGGCCCCCAGGGGGCTCTCAGCCCCAGCATTTT. It is translated as CASRPPGGSQPQHF. V gene TRBV28 combines with J gene TRBJ1-5; 8 bases map to TRBD1. V shed 6 bases and J 6 bases; nucleotides not matched to a gene: 7. From germline, CDR1 is MDHEN and CDR2 SYDVKM. The CDR3 is 14 amino acids.

The table lists this clone with a count of one. The J gene is TRBJ2-5, the V gene TRBV3-1 (or the pseudogene TRBV3-2), with D possibly matching TRBD2 (5 bases). CDR1 LGHDT and CDR2 YNNKEL come from the germline V gene (reference sequence). V was shortened by 2 bases and J by 3 bases, with 13 bases between the two germline ends. The length of the CDR3 is 15 residues. CDR3 DNA: TGTGCCAGCAGCCAACCACAACTAGGAGAAGAGACCCAGTACTTC. It yields the protein CASSQPQLGEETQYF.

As to this clone: The junction does not match germline at one end; this may be a read error. The rearrangement links TRBV7-7 to TRBJ2-1; TRBD2 matches 10 bases. CDR3 length: 15 amino acids. Germline lookup yields CDR1 SSHAT and CDR2 FNYEAQ (reference sequence). The CDR3 DNA reads TGTGCTAGCAGCTTAAGTCTAGCGGGAGACAATGAGCAGTTCTTC. Translated: CASSLSLAGDNEQFF.

The DNA for the CDR3 is TGTGCCAGCAGCTTGGGTCCCCCGGGGGGCAGATACGAGCAGTACTTC. This encodes CASSLGPPGGRYEQYF. This chain joins TRBV5-6 and TRBJ2-7, with D perhaps matching TRBD2 (7 bases). Trimming pared 0 bases from V and 4 bases from J, leaving 17 bases between. The CDR3 length is 16 residues. Germline V lookup: CDR1 SGHDT, CDR2 YYEEEE.

V is TRBV11-2 and J is TRBJ2-3; TRBD2 might be the D (5 bases). CDR1 SGHAT and CDR2 FQNNGV come from the germline V gene. The germline V and J ends were trimmed by 5 bases and 6 bases, with 15 bases remaining between them. The CDR3 length is 14 residues. Written as DNA, the CDR3 is TGTGCCAGCAGCCCCCGTGTTAGCGTGGATACGCAGTATTTT. It translates to CASSPRVSVDTQYF. Full variable domain (rest looked up from reference TRBV11-2 and TRBJ2-3): EAGVAQSPRYKIIEKRQSVAFWCNPISGHATLYWYQQILGQGPKLLIQFQNNGVVDDSQLPKDRFSAERLKGVDSTLKIQPAKLEDSAVYLCASSPRVSVDTQYFGPGTRLTVL.

This clone was recorded once. The J gene is TRBJ2-5, the V gene TRBV7-9, with 8 bases that match TRBD1. There are 12 residues in the CDR3. Unmatched junction bases numbered 2, after V lost 8 bases and J lost 3 bases. Germline V gene sequence: CDR1 SEHNR, CDR2 FQNEAQ (reference sequence). The CDR3 bases are TGTGCCAGCTCGGACAGGGAAGAGACCCAGTACTTC. Translating gives CASSDREETQYF.

The chain couples TRBV10-3 to TRBJ2-2; 7 bases agree with TRBD1. This CDR3 spans 16 amino acids. Unmatched junction bases numbered 5, after V lost 0 bases and J lost 4 bases. Germline V CDR1 and CDR2: ENHRY, SYGVKD. The CDR3 nucleotides read TGTGCCATCAGTGAGTCGACAGGGAAGGGCACCGGGGAGCTGTTTTTT. Encoded protein: CAISESTGKGTGELFF.

This clone was picked up one time. The V and J genes are TRBV24-1 and TRBJ2-1, with D tentatively TRBD1 (5 bases). The CDR3 runs to 18 residues. CDR1 and CDR2 (germline): KGHDR, SFDVKD. V shed 2 bases and J shed 6 bases, with 22 bases lying between them. The CDR3 is CATSDYKGPASRLNEQFF. CDR3 coding DNA: TGTGCCACCAGTGATTATAAGGGGCCGGCTAGTAGGCTCAATGAGCAGTTCTTC.

This chain connects TRBV5-1 to TRBJ2-1, with 12 bases identical to TRBD2. CDR3 length: 15 amino acids. Per the germline V gene, CDR1 is SGHRS and CDR2 is YFSETQ. V lost 6 bases to trimming and J lost 0 bases; unmatched junction nucleotides: 1. DNA for the CDR3: TGCGCCAGCACGGGACTAGCGGGCTCCTACAATGAGCAGTTCTTC. Its translation: CASTGLAGSYNEQFF.

The chain recombines TRBV15 with TRBJ1-1; possibly TRBD1 for D (5 bases). The length of the CDR3 is 15 residues. Germline V gene data show CDR1 as LNHNV and CDR2 as YYDKDF (reference sequence). The V gene lost 1 base and the J gene lost 0 bases, with 9 bases spanning the gap. The CDR3 loop is CATSRAGGVNTEAFF. CDR3 coding DNA: TGTGCCACCAGCAGAGCGGGAGGGGTGAACACTGAAGCTTTCTTT.

The chain recombines TRBV19 with TRBJ1-5, with unresolved D. CDR3 length equals 14 residues. The V gene's germline CDR1 is LNHDA and CDR2 SQIVND (reference sequence). V lost 6 bases and J 1 base, leaving 10 bases between the germline ends. The CDR3, as DNA: TGTGCCAGTAGCGAAGCCCTAAGCAATCAGCCCCAGCATTTT. Translated: CASSEALSNQPQHF.